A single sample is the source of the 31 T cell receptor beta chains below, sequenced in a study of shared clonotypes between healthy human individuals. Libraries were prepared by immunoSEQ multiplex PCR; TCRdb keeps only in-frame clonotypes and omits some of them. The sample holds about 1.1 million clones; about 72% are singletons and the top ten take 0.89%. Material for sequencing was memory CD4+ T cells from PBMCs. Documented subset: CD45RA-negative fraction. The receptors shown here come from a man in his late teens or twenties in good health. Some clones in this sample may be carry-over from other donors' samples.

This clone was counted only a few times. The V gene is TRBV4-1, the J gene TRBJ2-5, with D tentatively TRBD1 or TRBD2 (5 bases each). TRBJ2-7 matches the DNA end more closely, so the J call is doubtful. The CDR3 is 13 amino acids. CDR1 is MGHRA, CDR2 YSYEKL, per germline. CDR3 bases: TGCGCCAGCAGAAGGGACCTCAATTCCGAGCAGTACTTC. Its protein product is CASRRDLNSEQYF.

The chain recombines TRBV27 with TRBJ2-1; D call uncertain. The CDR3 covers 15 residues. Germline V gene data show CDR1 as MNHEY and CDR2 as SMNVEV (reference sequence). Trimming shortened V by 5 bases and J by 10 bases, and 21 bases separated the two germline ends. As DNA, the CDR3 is TGTGCCAGCAGTGAAGATAAAATTCCTCTAGGCGAGCAGTTCTTC. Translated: CASSEDKIPLGEQFF.

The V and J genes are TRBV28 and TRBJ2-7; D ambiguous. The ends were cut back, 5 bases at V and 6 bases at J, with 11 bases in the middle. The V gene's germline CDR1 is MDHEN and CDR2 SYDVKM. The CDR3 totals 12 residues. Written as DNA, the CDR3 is TGTGCCAGCAGTCCCCCTGGGATCGAGCAGTACTTC. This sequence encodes CASSPPGIEQYF. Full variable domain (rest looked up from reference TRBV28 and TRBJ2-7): DVKVTQSSRYLVKRTGEKVFLECVQDMDHENMFWYRQDPGLGLRLIYFSYDVKMKEKGDIPEGYSVSREKKERFSLILESASTNQTSMYLCASSPPGIEQYFGPGTRLTVT.

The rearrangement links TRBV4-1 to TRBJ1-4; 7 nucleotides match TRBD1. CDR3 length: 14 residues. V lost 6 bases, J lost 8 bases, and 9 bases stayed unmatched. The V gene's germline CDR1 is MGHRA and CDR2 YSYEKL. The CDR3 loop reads CASRTWDRPEKLFF. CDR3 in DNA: TGCGCCAGCAGGACTTGGGACAGACCCGAAAAACTGTTTTTT.

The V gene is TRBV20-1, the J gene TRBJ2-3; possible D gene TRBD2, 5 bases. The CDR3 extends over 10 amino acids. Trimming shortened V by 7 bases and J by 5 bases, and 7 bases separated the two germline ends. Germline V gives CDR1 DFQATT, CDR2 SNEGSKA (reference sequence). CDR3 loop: CSEGRDTQYF. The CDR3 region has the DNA TGCAGTGAAGGGAGAGATACGCAGTATTTT.

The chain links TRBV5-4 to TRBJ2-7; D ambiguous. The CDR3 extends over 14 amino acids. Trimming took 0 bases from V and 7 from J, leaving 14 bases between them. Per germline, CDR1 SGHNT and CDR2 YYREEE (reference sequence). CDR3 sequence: CASSLVGPSGEQYF. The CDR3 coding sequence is TGTGCCAGCAGCTTGGTGGGCCCCTCCGGGGAGCAGTACTTC.

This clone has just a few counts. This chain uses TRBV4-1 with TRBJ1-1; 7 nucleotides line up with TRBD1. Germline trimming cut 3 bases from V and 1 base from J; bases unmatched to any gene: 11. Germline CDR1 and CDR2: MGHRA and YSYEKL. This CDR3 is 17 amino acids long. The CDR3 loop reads CASSHPVRQGANTEAFF. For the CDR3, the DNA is TGCGCCAGCAGCCACCCTGTTAGACAGGGCGCGAACACTGAAGCTTTCTTT.

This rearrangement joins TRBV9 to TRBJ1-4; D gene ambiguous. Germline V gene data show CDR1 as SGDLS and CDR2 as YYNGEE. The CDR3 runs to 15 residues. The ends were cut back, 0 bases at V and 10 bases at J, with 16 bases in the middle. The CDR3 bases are TGTGCCAGCAGCGTAGATGGAGGGTCCCTGGGAAAACTGTTTTTT. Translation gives CASSVDGGSLGKLFF.

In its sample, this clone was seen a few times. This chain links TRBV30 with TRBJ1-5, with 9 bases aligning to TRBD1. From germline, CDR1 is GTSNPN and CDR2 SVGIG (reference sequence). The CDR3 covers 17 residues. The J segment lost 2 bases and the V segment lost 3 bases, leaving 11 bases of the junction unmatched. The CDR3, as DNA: TGTGCCTGGAGCAGGGGACAGGGAGGGATACGCAATCAGCCCCAGCATTTT. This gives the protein CAWSRGQGGIRNQPQHF. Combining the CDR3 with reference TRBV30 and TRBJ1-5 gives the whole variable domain SQTIHQWPATLVQPVGSPLSLECTVEGTSNPNLYWYRQAAGRGLQLLFYSVGIGQISSEVPQNLSASRPQDRQFILSSKKLLLSDSGFYLCAWSRGQGGIRNQPQHFGDGTRLSIL.

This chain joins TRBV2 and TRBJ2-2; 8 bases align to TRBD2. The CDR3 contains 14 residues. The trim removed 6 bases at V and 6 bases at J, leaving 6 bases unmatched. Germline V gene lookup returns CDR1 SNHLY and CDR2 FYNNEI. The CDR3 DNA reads TGTGCCAGCAGCTGGACTAGCATACCCGGGGAGCTGTTTTTT. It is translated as CASSWTSIPGELFF.

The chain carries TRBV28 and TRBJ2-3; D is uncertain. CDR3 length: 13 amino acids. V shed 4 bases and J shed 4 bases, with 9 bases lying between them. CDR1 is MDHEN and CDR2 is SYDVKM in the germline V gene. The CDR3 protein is CASSSLLPDTQYF. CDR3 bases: TGTGCCAGCAGTTCCCTCCTCCCAGATACGCAGTATTTT.

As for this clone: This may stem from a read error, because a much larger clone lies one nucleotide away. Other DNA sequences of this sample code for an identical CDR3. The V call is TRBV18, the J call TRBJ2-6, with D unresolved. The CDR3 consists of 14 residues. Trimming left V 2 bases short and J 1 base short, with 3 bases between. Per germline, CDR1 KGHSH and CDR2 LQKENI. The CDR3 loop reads CASSPGSGANVLTF. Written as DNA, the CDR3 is TGTGCCAGCTCACCAGGATCTGGGGCCAACGTCCTGACTTTC.

The CDR3 spells CASSELARNTGELFF. CDR3 in DNA: TGTGCCAGCAGTGAACTAGCGCGGAACACCGGGGAGCTGTTTTTT. The chain has TRBV6-1 and TRBJ2-2; D might be TRBD2 (6 bases). Trimming pared 2 bases from V and 1 base from J, leaving 8 bases between. The CDR3 is 15 residues long. In germline, CDR1 is MNHNS, CDR2 SASEGT.

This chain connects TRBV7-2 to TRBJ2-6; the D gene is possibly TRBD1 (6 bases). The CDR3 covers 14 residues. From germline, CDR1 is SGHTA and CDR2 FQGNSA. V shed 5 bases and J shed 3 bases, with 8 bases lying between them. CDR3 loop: CASSRGGGANVLTF. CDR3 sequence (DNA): TGTGCCAGCAGCCGAGGGGGTGGGGCCAACGTCCTGACTTTC.

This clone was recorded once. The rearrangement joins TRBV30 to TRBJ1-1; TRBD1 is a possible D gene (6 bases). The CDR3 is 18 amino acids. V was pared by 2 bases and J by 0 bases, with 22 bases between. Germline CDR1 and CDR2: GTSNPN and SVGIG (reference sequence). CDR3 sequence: CAWSPPPRGAGMNTEAFF. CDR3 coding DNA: TGTGCCTGGAGTCCTCCCCCAAGGGGGGCAGGGATGAACACTGAAGCTTTCTTT.

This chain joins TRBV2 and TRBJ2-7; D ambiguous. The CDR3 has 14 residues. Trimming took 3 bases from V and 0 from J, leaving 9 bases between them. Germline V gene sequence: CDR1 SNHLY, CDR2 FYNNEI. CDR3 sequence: CASSDRTYSYEQYF. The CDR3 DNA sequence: TGTGCCAGCAGTGATAGGACGTACTCCTACGAGCAGTACTTC.

The DNA of the CDR3 is TGTGCCAGCAGCTTCCCCGGGGGCTCTGGCTACACCTTC. The encoded protein is CASSFPGGSGYTF. The rearrangement joins TRBV7-8 to TRBJ1-2; a possible D gene is TRBD1 (6 bases). The CDR3 totals 13 residues. Per germline, CDR1 SGHVS and CDR2 FQNEAQ. V was shortened by 3 bases and J by 7 bases, with 12 bases between the two germline ends.

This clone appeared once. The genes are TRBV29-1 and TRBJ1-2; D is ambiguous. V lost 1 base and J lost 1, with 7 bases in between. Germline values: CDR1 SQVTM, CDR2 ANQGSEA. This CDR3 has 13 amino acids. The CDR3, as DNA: TGCAGCGTTGAAGCCCCCGATAACTATGGCTACACCTTC. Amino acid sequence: CSVEAPDNYGYTF.

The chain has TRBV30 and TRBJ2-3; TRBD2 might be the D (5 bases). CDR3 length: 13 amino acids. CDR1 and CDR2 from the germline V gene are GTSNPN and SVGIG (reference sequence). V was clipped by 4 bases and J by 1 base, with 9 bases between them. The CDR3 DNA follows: TGTGCCTGGACTCTCGGGGGCACAGATACGCAGTATTTT. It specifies CAWTLGGTDTQYF.

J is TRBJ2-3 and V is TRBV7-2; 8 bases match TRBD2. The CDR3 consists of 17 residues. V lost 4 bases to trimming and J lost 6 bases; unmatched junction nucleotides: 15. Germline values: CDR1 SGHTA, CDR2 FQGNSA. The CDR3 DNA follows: TGTGCCAGCAGCTCACCAGCCGGGACTAGAAGTAGGGATACGCAGTATTTT. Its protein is CASSSPAGTRSRDTQYF. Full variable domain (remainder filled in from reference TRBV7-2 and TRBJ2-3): GAGVSQSPSNKVTEKGKDVELRCDPISGHTALYWYRQSLGQGLEFLIYFQGNSAPDKSGLPSDRFSAERTGGSVSTLTIQRTQQEDSAVYLCASSSPAGTRSRDTQYFGPGTRLTVL.

The CDR3 loop is CASSKDIPTGSSGNTIYF. The CDR3 region has the DNA TGCGCCAGCAGCAAAGACATTCCGACAGGTTCCTCTGGAAACACCATATATTTT. The chain joins TRBV5-1 to TRBJ1-3; a possible D gene is TRBD1 (6 bases). The ends were cut back, 4 bases at V and 0 bases at J, with 20 bases in the middle. The CDR3 totals 18 residues. The germline CDR1 and CDR2 sequences are SGHRS and YFSETQ.

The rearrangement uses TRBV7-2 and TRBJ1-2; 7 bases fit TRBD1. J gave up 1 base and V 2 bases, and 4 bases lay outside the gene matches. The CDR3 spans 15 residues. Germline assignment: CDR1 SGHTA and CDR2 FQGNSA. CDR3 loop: CASSLQSGGNYGYTF. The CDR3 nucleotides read TGTGCCAGCAGCTTACAATCAGGGGGTAACTATGGCTACACCTTC.

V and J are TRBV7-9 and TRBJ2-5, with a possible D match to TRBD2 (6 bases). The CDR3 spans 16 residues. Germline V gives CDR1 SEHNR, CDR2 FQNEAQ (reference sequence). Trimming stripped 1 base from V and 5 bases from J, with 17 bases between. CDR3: CASSLGIRELGETQYF. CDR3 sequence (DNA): TGTGCCAGCAGCTTAGGAATCCGGGAGTTGGGGGAGACCCAGTACTTC.

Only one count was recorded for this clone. CDR3 bases: TGTGCCAGCAGTTATATTCGGGCAGGGATATACGAGCAGTACTTC. Amino acid sequence: CASSYIRAGIYEQYF. V and J are TRBV6-6 and TRBJ2-7; D might be TRBD1 (5 bases). Trimming cost V 3 bases and J 4 bases, with 16 bases left between them. Germline V gene lookup returns CDR1 MNHNY and CDR2 SVGAGI (reference sequence). The CDR3 consists of 15 residues.

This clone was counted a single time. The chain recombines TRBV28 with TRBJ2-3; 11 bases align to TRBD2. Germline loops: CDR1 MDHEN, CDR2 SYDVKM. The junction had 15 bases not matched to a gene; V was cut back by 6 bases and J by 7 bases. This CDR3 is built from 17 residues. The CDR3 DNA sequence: TGTGCCAGCAGATCCCTAGCGGGGGGAGGCCCTGCCAATACGCAGTATTTT. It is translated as CASRSLAGGGPANTQYF.

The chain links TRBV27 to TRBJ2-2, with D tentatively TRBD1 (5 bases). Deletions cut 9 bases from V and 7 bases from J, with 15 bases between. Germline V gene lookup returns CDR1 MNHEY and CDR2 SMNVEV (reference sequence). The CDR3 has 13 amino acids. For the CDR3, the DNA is TGTGCCAGTAAACAGGTATTTGGCGGGGAGCTGTTTTTT. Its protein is CASKQVFGGELFF.

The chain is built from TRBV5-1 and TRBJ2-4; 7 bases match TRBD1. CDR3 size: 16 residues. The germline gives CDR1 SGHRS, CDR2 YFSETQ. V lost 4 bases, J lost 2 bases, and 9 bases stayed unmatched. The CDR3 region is CASSLEQGITKNIQYF. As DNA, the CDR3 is TGCGCCAGCAGCCTAGAACAGGGGATAACCAAAAACATTCAGTACTTC.

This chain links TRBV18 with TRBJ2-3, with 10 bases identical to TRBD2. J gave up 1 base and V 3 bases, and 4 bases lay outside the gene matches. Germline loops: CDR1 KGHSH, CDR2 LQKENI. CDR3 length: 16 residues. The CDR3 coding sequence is TGTGCCAGCTCACCTAAAGCGGGAGGGGGCACAGATACGCAGTATTTT. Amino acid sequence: CASSPKAGGGTDTQYF.

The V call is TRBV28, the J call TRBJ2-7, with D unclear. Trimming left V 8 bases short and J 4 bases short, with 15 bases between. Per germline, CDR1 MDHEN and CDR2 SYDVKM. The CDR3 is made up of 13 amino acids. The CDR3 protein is CASGRSVPYEQYF. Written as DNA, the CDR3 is TGTGCCAGCGGACGGAGTGTACCTTACGAGCAGTACTTC.

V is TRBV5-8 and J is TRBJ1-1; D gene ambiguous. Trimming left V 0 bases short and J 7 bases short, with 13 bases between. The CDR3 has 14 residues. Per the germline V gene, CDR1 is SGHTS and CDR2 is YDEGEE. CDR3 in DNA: TGTGCCAGCAGCTTGGATTGGGATTTCAGTGAAGCTTTCTTT. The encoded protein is CASSLDWDFSEAFF.

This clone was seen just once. The CDR3: CASTDGTTSYTF. Here the CDR3 DNA reads TGTGCCAGCACCGACGGGACAACGAGCTACACCTTC. The chain links TRBV6-5 to TRBJ1-2; maybe TRBD1 (6 bases). Germline V CDR1 and CDR2: MNHEY, SVGAGI. Trimming stripped 7 bases from V and 9 bases from J, with 15 bases between. This CDR3 contains 12 residues.